The present T cell receptor beta chain was sequenced within a study of OX40 agonist ivuxolimab in advanced cancers. Study-level information: The mean age was about 57 years, ranging from about 20 to 85, with approximately 85% of participants male.

Study-wide points: Some of the lowest clonal expansion was seen in partial responders at 0.1-3.0 mg/kg. Part of the nonresponder group also had normalized T-cell clonal expansion that was low.

Some clones are missing from TCRdb's copy, which holds only in-frame ones; the method was immunoSEQ multiplex PCR. The repertoire holds some 78,000 clones, with more than 75% as singletons. Regarding this clone: Its antigen is still unknown.

The germline CDR1 and CDR2 sequences are PRHDT and FYEKMQ (reference sequence). V trimming: 7 bases; J trimming: 8 bases; junction bases outside the gene matches: 16. This CDR3 is built from 17 residues. Specimen: CD4+ or CD8+ T cells sorted from blood, collected in a trial of the OX40 agonist ivuxolimab. The receptor comes from an adult with an advanced solid tumor such as melanoma, head and neck, liver or kidney cancer. The chain has TRBV13 and TRBJ2-1; 11 bases line up with TRBD2. CDR3 amino acids: CASMVKRTSGFGHEQFF. In nucleotides, the CDR3 is TGTGCCAGCATGGTTAAACGGACTAGCGGGTTTGGCCATGAGCAGTTCTTC.